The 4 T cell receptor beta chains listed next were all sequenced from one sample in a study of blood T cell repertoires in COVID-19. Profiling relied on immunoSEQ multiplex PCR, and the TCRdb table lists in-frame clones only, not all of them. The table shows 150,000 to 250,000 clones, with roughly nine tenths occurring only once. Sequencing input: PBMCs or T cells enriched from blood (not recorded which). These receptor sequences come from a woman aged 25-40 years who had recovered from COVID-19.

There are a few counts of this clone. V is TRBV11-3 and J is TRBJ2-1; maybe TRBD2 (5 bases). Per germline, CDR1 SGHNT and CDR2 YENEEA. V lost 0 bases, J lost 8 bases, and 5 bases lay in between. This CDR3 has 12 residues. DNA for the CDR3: TGTGCCAGCAGCTTAGAAGCGGATGAGCAGTTCTTC. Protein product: CASSLEADEQFF.

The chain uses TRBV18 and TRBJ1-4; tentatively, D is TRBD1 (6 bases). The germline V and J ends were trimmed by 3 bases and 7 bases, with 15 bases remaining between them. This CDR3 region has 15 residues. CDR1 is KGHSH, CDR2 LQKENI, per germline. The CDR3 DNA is TGTGCCAGCTCACCTGCTGACAGGCTGAGTGAAAAACTGTTTTTT. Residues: CASSPADRLSEKLFF.

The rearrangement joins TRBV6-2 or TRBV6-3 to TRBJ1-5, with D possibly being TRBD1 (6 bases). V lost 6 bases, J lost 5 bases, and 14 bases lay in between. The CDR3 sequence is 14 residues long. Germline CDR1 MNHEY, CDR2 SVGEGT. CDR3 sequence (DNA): TGTGCCAGCAGCTGGGGGAGGGGGGATCAGCCCCAGCATTTT. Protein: CASSWGRGDQPQHF.

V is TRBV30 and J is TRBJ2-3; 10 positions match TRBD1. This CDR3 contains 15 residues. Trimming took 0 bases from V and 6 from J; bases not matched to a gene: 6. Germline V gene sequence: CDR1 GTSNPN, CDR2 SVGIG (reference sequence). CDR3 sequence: CAWSVPGQGPDTQYF. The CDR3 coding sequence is TGTGCCTGGAGTGTACCGGGACAGGGGCCGGATACGCAGTATTTT.